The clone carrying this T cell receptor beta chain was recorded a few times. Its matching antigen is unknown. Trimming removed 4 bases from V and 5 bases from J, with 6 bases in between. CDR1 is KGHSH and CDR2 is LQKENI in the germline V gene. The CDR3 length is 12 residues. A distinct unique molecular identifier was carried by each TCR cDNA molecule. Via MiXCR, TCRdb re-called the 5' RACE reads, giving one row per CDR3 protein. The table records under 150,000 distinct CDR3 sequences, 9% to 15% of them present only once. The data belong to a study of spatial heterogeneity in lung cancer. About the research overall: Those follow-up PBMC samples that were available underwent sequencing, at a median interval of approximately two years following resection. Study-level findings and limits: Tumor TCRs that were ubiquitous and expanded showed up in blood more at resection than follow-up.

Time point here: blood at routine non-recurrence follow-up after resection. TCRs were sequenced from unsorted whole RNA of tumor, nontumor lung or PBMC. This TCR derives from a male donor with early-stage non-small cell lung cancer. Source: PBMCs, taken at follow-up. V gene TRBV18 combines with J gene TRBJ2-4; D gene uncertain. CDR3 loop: CASSRAENIQYF. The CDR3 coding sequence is TGTGCCAGCTCACGGGCTGAAAACATTCAGTACTTC. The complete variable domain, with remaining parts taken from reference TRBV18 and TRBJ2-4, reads NAGVMQNPRHLVRRRGQEARLRCSPMKGHSHVYWYRQLPEEGLKFMVYLQKENIIDESGMPKERFSAEFPKEGPSILRIQQVVRGDSAAYFCASSRAENIQYFGAGTRLSVL.